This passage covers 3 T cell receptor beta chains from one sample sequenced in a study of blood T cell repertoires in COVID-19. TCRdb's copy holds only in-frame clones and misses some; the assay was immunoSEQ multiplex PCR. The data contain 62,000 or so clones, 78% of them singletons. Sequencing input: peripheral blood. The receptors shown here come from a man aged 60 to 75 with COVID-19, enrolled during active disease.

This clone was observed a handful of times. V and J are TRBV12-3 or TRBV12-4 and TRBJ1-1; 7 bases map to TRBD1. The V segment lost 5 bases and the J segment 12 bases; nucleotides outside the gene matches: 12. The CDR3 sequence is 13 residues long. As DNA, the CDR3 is TGTGCCAGCAGTCCCGCCCGACAGGGTAGGACTTTCTTT. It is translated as CASSPARQGRTFF.

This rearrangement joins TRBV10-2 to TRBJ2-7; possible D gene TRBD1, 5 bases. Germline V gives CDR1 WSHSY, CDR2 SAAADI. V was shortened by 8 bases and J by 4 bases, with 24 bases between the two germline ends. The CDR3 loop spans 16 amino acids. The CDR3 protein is CASGPYRTMGQYEQYF. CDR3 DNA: TGCGCCAGCGGCCCCTACAGAACTATGGGGCAATACGAGCAGTACTTC.

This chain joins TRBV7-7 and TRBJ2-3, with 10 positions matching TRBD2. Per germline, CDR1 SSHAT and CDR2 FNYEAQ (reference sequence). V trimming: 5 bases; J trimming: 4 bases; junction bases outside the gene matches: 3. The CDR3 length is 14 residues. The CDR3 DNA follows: TGTGCCAGCAGCCCCGGGACTAGCGCAGATACGCAGTATTTT. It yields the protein CASSPGTSADTQYF.